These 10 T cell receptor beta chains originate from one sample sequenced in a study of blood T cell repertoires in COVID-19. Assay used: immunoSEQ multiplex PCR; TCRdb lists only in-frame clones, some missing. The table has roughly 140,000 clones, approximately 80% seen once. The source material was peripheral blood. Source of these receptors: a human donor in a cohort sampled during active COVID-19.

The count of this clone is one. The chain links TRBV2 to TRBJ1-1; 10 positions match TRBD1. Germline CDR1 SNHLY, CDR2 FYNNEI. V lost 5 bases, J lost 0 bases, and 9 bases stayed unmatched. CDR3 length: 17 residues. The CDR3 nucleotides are TGTGCCAGCAGTCCCGGTGGGACAGGGGCGCTGAACACTGAAGCTTTCTTT. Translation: CASSPGGTGALNTEAFF.

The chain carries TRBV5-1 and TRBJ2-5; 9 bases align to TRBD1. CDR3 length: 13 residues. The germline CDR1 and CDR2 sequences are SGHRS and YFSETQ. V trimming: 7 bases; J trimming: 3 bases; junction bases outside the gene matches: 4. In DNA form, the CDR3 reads TGCGCCAGCTCGGACAGGGGAGAAGAGACCCAGTACTTC. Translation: CASSDRGEETQYF.

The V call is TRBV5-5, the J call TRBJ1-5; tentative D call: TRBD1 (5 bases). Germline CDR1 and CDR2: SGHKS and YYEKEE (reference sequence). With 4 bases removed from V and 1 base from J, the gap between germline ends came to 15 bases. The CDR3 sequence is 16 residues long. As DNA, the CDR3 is TGTGCCAGCAGCCCTCCCCCGGGGGAGAGCAATCAGCCCCAGCATTTT. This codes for CASSPPPGESNQPQHF.

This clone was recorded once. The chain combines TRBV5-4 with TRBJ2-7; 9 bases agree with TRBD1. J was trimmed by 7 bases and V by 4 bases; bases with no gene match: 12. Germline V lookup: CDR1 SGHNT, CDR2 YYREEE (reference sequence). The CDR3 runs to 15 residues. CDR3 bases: TGTGCCAGCAGCCTGTTGGGGACAGGGAGGGATGAGCAGTACTTC. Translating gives CASSLLGTGRDEQYF.

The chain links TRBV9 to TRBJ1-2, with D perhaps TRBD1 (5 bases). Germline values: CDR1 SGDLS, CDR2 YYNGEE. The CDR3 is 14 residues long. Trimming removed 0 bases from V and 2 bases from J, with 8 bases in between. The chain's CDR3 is CASSVEGLNYGYTF. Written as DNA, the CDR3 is TGTGCCAGCAGCGTAGAGGGGCTGAACTATGGCTACACCTTC.

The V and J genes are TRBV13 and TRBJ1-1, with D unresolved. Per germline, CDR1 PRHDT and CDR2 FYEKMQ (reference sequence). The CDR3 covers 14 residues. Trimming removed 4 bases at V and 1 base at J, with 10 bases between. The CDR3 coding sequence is TGTGCCAGCAGCTCATATCTAGGGAACACTGAAGCTTTCTTT. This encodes CASSSYLGNTEAFF.

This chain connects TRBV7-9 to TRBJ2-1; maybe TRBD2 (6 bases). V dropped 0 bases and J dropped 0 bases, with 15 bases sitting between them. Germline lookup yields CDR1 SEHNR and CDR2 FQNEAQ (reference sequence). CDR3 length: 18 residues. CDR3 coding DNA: TGTGCCAGCAGCTTAGCGGGACGGGCGGGGTCCTCCTACAATGAGCAGTTCTTC. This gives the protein CASSLAGRAGSSYNEQFF.

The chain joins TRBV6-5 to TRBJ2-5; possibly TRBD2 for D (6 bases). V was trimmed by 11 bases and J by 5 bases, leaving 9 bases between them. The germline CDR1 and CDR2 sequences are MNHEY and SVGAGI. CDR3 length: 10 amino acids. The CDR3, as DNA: TGTGCCGCGGGGCAGGAGACCCAGTACTTC. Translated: CAAGQETQYF.

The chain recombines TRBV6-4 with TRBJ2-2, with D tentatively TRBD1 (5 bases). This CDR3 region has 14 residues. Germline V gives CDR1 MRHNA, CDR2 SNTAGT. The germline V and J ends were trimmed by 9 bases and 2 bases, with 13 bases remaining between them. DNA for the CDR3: TGTGCCAGGGCGACAGCCTTAAACACCGGGGAGCTGTTTTTT. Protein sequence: CARATALNTGELFF.

CDR3: CASRTGDPAYEQYF. Here the CDR3 DNA reads TGTGCCAGCAGGACAGGGGACCCCGCCTACGAGCAGTACTTC. The chain has TRBV2 and TRBJ2-7; 8 bases fit TRBD1. J gave up 2 bases and V 6 bases, and 6 bases lay outside the gene matches. The CDR3 extends over 14 amino acids. CDR1 and CDR2 from the germline V gene are SNHLY and FYNNEI.